The source of this T cell receptor beta chain is a study of identical twins. Study observations and caveats: The analysis was cross-sectional rather than longitudinal within donors.

J lost 15 bases, V lost 2 bases, and 14 bases had no gene match. This CDR3 region has 16 residues. CDR1 is SGHTA and CDR2 is FQGNSA in the germline V gene. This clonotype was counted between two and nine times. Its target is unknown. Template switching added a universal primer binding site, and final cDNA carried unique molecular identifiers. Via MiXCR, TCRdb re-called the 5' RACE reads, giving one row per CDR3 protein. The table records around 480,000 distinct CDR3 sequences, roughly an eighth of them present only once. The same data also went into a second study, on yellow fever vaccine responses in identical twins.

The sequencing sample was made of CD4+ T cells sorted from blood. The receptor was derived from a woman aged 18-29 years in good health. The V call is TRBV7-2, the J call TRBJ2-2; 11 nucleotides match TRBD1. The CDR3 coding sequence is TGTGCCAGCAGCTTAAGGACAGGGGGCGAATCCGGGGATTTGTTTTTT. Translating it yields CASSLRTGGESGDLFF.